A single sample gave rise to the 9 T cell receptor beta chains below, sequenced in a study of CD8 T cells in Susac syndrome (dated by TCRdb to 2018 to 2020). The method behind the library was the immunoSEQ multiplex PCR assay. RNA was extracted using the RNeasy kit, and about 0.45 to 1 ug of the RNA was reverse transcribed with random hexamers. Using fastp at Q25 and MiXCR, TCRdb reprocessed the public reads and kept productive beta chains. Rows are combined by CDR3 protein, so each entry shows the most common genes and DNA. This sample holds some 130,000 distinct CDR3 sequences; 90% to 95% were observed only once. Around 0.12% of the sample comes from the top ten. The sample consisted of CD4+ T cells from PBMCs. The source is a human donor in good health.

This clonotype was detected once. The rearrangement joins TRBV5-1 to TRBJ1-2, with D uncertain. CDR3 length: 15 amino acids. V was cut by 4 bases and J by 5 bases, with 18 bases left in between. Germline assignment: CDR1 SGHRS and CDR2 YFSETQ. CDR3 protein: CASSPRTGAGYGYTF. CDR3 nucleotide sequence: TGCGCCAGCAGCCCCCGGACGGGTGCTGGATATGGCTACACCTTC. The full variable domain, rest sourced from reference TRBV5-1 and TRBJ1-2, is KAGVTQTPRYLIKTRGQQVTLSCSPISGHRSVSWYQQTPGQGLQFLFEYFSETQRNKGNFPGRFSGRQFSNSRSEMNVSTLELGDSALYLCASSPRTGAGYGYTFGSGTRLTVV.

The V call is TRBV29-1, the J call TRBJ2-5; D remains ambiguous. V lost 4 bases and J 1 base, leaving 7 bases between the germline ends. The CDR3 covers 12 residues. CDR1 and CDR2 from the germline V gene are SQVTM and ANQGSEA. CDR3 in amino acids: CSVGPPQETQYF. The CDR3 DNA is TGCAGCGTTGGGCCGCCCCAAGAGACCCAGTACTTC.

V usage is TRBV7-2 and J usage is TRBJ2-5, with 10 bases fitting TRBD2. The CDR3 sequence is 15 residues long. CDR1 and CDR2 from the germline V gene are SGHTA and FQGNSA. With V trimmed by 4 bases and J by 2 bases, 4 bases remained unmatched. The CDR3 coding sequence is TGTGCCAGCAGCTGGACTAGCGGTTTTCAAGAGACCCAGTACTTC. Translating it yields CASSWTSGFQETQYF.

Only one count was recorded for this clonotype. The chain employs TRBV25-1 and TRBJ2-7; D remains unclear. Germline V gives CDR1 MGHDK, CDR2 SYGVNS. Trimming shortened V by 4 bases and J by 1 base, and 8 bases separated the two germline ends. This CDR3 comprises 13 residues. CDR3 amino acids: CASSGVLSYEQYF. As DNA, the CDR3 is TGTGCCAGCAGTGGGGTCTTATCCTACGAGCAGTACTTC.

The V call is TRBV2, the J call TRBJ2-1; TRBD2 aligns across 8 bases. J gave up 3 bases and V 10 bases, and 8 bases lay outside the gene matches. The germline CDR1 and CDR2 sequences are SNHLY and FYNNEI. This CDR3 has 14 amino acids. In DNA form, the CDR3 reads TGTGCCACGGCCGGGGGGGGAGGCTACAATGAGCAGTTCTTC. Protein product: CATAGGGGYNEQFF.

The chain employs TRBV7-2 and TRBJ1-5; D is ambiguous. With 1 base removed from V and 0 bases from J, the gap between germline ends came to 7 bases. In germline, CDR1 is SGHTA, CDR2 FQGNSA. This CDR3 has 15 residues. The CDR3 region is CASSLGDNSNQPQHF. The CDR3 DNA follows: TGTGCCAGCAGCTTAGGCGATAATAGCAATCAGCCCCAGCATTTT.

The chain combines TRBV15 with TRBJ2-1; D possibly matches TRBD1 or TRBD2 (5 bases each). The CDR3 is 14 residues long. V lost 0 bases to trimming and J lost 8 bases, with 11 bases between them. In germline, CDR1 is LNHNV, CDR2 YYDKDF (reference sequence). Here the CDR3 reads CATSRDQGEHEQFF. CDR3 bases: TGTGCCACCAGCAGAGATCAGGGAGAACATGAGCAGTTCTTC.

V usage is TRBV14 and J usage is TRBJ2-2; 8 nucleotides agree with TRBD2. Germline V gene data show CDR1 as SGHDN and CDR2 as FVKESK. The CDR3 totals 16 residues. J lost 4 bases, V lost 3 bases, and 7 bases had no gene match. CDR3 DNA sequence: TGTGCCAGCAGCCACGTGACGGGAGGGGGCACCGGGGAGCTGTTTTTT. Protein: CASSHVTGGGTGELFF.

The rearrangement uses TRBV30 and TRBJ2-7; the D is unclear. Germline loops: CDR1 GTSNPN, CDR2 SVGIG (reference sequence). This CDR3 contains 12 residues. The germline V and J ends were trimmed by 1 base and 4 bases, with 8 bases remaining between them. The CDR3 sequence is CAWSAHRYEQYF. The CDR3 DNA reads TGTGCCTGGAGTGCCCACCGTTACGAGCAGTACTTC.